These 29 T cell receptor beta chains came from one sample sequenced in a study of blood T cell repertoires in COVID-19. Measured with immunoSEQ multiplex PCR; TCRdb has only the in-frame clones, and not every one. The sample shows around 50,000 clones, 78% of them seen only once. Sequencing was performed on PBMCs or T cells enriched from blood (not recorded which). The receptor source for this set is a woman aged 45-65 years with acute COVID-19.

The gene calls are TRBV30 and TRBJ1-1; the D is unclear. Trimming removed 0 bases at V and 7 bases at J, with 6 bases between. This CDR3 comprises 11 residues. CDR1 is GTSNPN, CDR2 SVGIG, per germline (reference sequence). Here the CDR3 DNA reads TGTGCCTGGAGTGTACGGGTTGAAGCTTTCTTT. Residues: CAWSVRVEAFF.

This chain links TRBV27 with TRBJ2-3; 8 bases agree with TRBD1. Germline CDR1 MNHEY, CDR2 SMNVEV (reference sequence). V dropped 6 bases and J dropped 3; count of bases not matched to a gene: 8. The CDR3 extends over 15 amino acids. The CDR3 loop reads CASSRAQGVTDTQYF. The DNA for the CDR3 is TGTGCCAGCAGCCGCGCACAGGGGGTTACAGATACGCAGTATTTT.

V usage is TRBV3-1 (or the pseudogene TRBV3-2) and J usage is TRBJ2-1, with D perhaps matching TRBD2 (6 bases). The ends were cut back, 8 bases at V and 9 bases at J, with 26 bases in the middle. CDR1 and CDR2 from the germline V gene are LGHDT and YNNKEL (reference sequence). CDR3 length: 16 amino acids. The CDR3 region has the DNA TGTGCCAGCCGGCACTCCGAGGGAGGCGTTCTAGGTGAGCAGTTCTTC. Translation gives CASRHSEGGVLGEQFF.

This sequence joins TRBV5-6 and TRBJ1-1, with D hard to call. Germline CDR1 is SGHDT and CDR2 is YYEEEE. The CDR3 is 14 residues long. The ends were cut back, 1 base at V and 0 bases at J, with 7 bases in the middle. DNA for the CDR3: TGTGCCAGCAGCTTGCTCAACTTGAACACTGAAGCTTTCTTT. Its translation is CASSLLNLNTEAFF.

This rearrangement joins TRBV12-2 to TRBJ1-2; the table names TRBD1, a call not compared with the DNA. TRBV12-2 is classified as a pseudogene. The CDR3 extends over 9 amino acids. In DNA, the CDR3 is TGCAAGGGGGCGTATGGCTACACCTTC. Residues: CKGAYGYTF.

As DNA, the CDR3 is TGTGCCAGCAGTGCCTTCCCTCCGGGACAGGGTAGAGGAAACACTGAAGCTTTCTTT. Its protein is CASSAFPPGQGRGNTEAFF. The genes are TRBV6-1 and TRBJ1-1; 9 bases align to TRBD1. The CDR3 is made up of 19 amino acids. In germline, CDR1 is MNHNS, CDR2 SASEGT. V was pared by 4 bases and J by 2 bases, with 17 bases of the junction left unmatched.

The CDR3 DNA reads as TGTGCCAGTAGTATTATTTGGGGGGTGGGCAATGAGCAGTTCTTC. Its protein is CASSIIWGVGNEQFF. V and J are TRBV19 and TRBJ2-1; D perhaps matches TRBD2 (6 bases). CDR1 and CDR2 (germline): LNHDA, SQIVND (reference sequence). The V end lost 3 bases, the J end lost 6 bases, and 15 bases lay between the germline ends. The CDR3 consists of 15 residues.

The chain is built from TRBV7-9 and TRBJ2-7, with 9 bases lining up with TRBD2. J gave up 1 base and V 6 bases, and 7 bases lay outside the gene matches. The germline gives CDR1 SEHNR, CDR2 FQNEAQ (reference sequence). The CDR3 spans 15 residues. CDR3 in amino acids: CASSKSGGTSYEQYF. DNA for the CDR3: TGTGCCAGCAGTAAAAGCGGGGGGACTTCCTACGAGCAGTACTTC.

This chain uses TRBV28 with TRBJ2-3; D perhaps matches TRBD1 (5 bases). Germline V lookup: CDR1 MDHEN, CDR2 SYDVKM. Trimming took 6 bases from V and 1 from J, leaving 14 bases between them. The length of the CDR3 is 15 residues. The CDR3 bases are TGTGCCAGCAGCCCTGTTCAACAGGGCACAGATACGCAGTATTTT. This sequence encodes CASSPVQQGTDTQYF.

The genes are TRBV6-5 and TRBJ1-1; the match to TRBD1 covers 8 bases. Germline assignment: CDR1 MNHEY and CDR2 SVGAGI. The V segment lost 6 bases and the J segment 5 bases; nucleotides outside the gene matches: 2. The CDR3 consists of 12 residues. The CDR3 is CASRTGDTEAFF. CDR3 coding DNA: TGTGCCAGCAGGACAGGGGATACTGAAGCTTTCTTT.

This clone was counted a single time. The chain has TRBV4-2 and TRBJ2-3; 10 bases map to TRBD2. The CDR3 consists of 16 residues. Unmatched junction bases numbered 4, after V lost 4 bases and J lost 0 bases. Germline values: CDR1 LGHNA, CDR2 YNFKEQ. Here the CDR3 DNA reads TGTGCCAGCAGCCCTGGGACTAGCGCGAGCACAGATACGCAGTATTTT. Translating gives CASSPGTSASTDTQYF.

This clone has only a few counts. The CDR3 region has the DNA TGTGCCAGCAGCCTAATCGCACTCCGGGACAGGGGGCTCAACGAGCAGTACTTC. Translation gives CASSLIALRDRGLNEQYF. The chain combines TRBV28 with TRBJ2-7, with TRBD1 matching over 12 bases. Germline V gives CDR1 MDHEN, CDR2 SYDVKM. This CDR3 spans 18 amino acids. The trim removed 6 bases at V and 5 bases at J, leaving 17 bases unmatched.

The rearrangement links TRBV7-3 to TRBJ2-3; a weak D match, TRBD1 (6 bases). The V gene's germline CDR1 is SGHTA and CDR2 FQGTGA. The CDR3 is made up of 15 amino acids. Trimming left V 6 bases short and J 2 bases short, with 15 bases between. CDR3 region: CASSSGAGVTDTQYF. The CDR3 bases are TGTGCCAGCAGTTCAGGGGCGGGCGTCACAGATACGCAGTATTTT.

J is TRBJ1-1 and V is TRBV24-1, with a possible D match to TRBD1 (6 bases). In germline, CDR1 is KGHDR, CDR2 SFDVKD. V was pared by 6 bases and J by 5 bases, with 12 bases between. This CDR3 is built from 13 residues. For the CDR3, the DNA is TGTGCCACCAGTAATGAGAGGGGGACTGAAGCTTTCTTT. This codes for CATSNERGTEAFF.

The chain carries TRBV10-3 and TRBJ1-1; maybe TRBD1 (6 bases). Germline CDR1 reads ENHRY; CDR2 reads SYGVKD. Trimming cost V 11 bases and J 1 base, with 14 bases left between them. This CDR3 comprises 13 residues. CDR3 nucleotide sequence: TGTGCCGTCCTCGGGACACAGAACACTGAAGCTTTCTTT. The encoded protein is CAVLGTQNTEAFF.

This clone was detected only a few times. This sequence joins TRBV7-9 and TRBJ1-5; D uncertain. The CDR3 covers 14 residues. The V gene lost 7 bases and the J gene lost 2 bases, with 12 bases spanning the gap. Germline V lookup: CDR1 SEHNR, CDR2 FQNEAQ (reference sequence). The CDR3 nucleotides are TGTGCCAGCACACTAGGAGTTGGCAATCAGCCCCAGCATTTT. Amino acids: CASTLGVGNQPQHF.

The chain recombines TRBV2 with TRBJ1-2, with TRBD1 matching 7 bases. Germline V gene lookup returns CDR1 SNHLY and CDR2 FYNNEI. The CDR3 extends over 14 amino acids. Trimming took 1 base from V and 4 from J; bases not matched to a gene: 3. CDR3 in DNA: TGTGCCAGCAGTGAAGGTTCAGGGGGCTATGGCTACACCTTC. Its protein product is CASSEGSGGYGYTF.

The chain carries TRBV3-1 (or the pseudogene TRBV3-2) and TRBJ2-3, with 11 bases matching TRBD2. V trimming: 2 bases; J trimming: 5 bases; junction bases outside the gene matches: 6. The germline V gene has CDR1 LGHDT and CDR2 YNNKEL (reference sequence). The CDR3 is made up of 16 amino acids. CDR3 nucleotides: TGTGCCAGCAGCCAACTAGCGGGGGGTGGTCAAGATACGCAGTATTTT. Residues: CASSQLAGGGQDTQYF.

V gene TRBV5-1 combines with J gene TRBJ1-2, with D unresolved. Trimming stripped 0 bases from V and 8 bases from J, with 8 bases between. Per germline, CDR1 SGHRS and CDR2 YFSETQ. CDR3 length equals 12 residues. For the CDR3, the DNA is TGCGCCAGCAGCTTGGAGGCGGAAGGCTACACCTTC. Translated, it gives CASSLEAEGYTF.

The chain employs TRBV10-3 and TRBJ2-1, with TRBD1 as a possible D gene (6 bases). CDR3 length: 15 residues. V was trimmed by 0 bases and J by 2 bases, leaving 8 bases between them. Per the germline V gene, CDR1 is ENHRY and CDR2 is SYGVKD. Here the CDR3 DNA reads TGTGCCATCAGTGAGTCGGGGGCTACCTACAATGAGCAGTTCTTC. Protein: CAISESGATYNEQFF.

The rearrangement links TRBV6-5 to TRBJ2-7; no clear D gene. With 6 bases removed from V and 0 bases from J, the gap between germline ends came to 12 bases. The CDR3 spans 14 residues. The germline CDR1 and CDR2 sequences are MNHEY and SVGAGI. In DNA form, the CDR3 reads TGTGCCAGCAGACCTACATGGAGCTCCTACGAGCAGTACTTC. Translating it yields CASRPTWSSYEQYF.

V gene TRBV7-9 combines with J gene TRBJ2-5; 9 nucleotides line up with TRBD1. The CDR3 totals 15 residues. V shed 6 bases and J 2 bases; nucleotides not matched to a gene: 7. Germline V lookup: CDR1 SEHNR, CDR2 FQNEAQ (reference sequence). The CDR3 DNA is TGTGCCAGCAGTCCATCGGGGACAGGGCAAGAGACCCAGTACTTC. Amino acid sequence: CASSPSGTGQETQYF.

The rearrangement uses TRBV9 and TRBJ1-2, with D unclear. V lost 0 bases and J lost 8, with 8 bases in between. The CDR3 contains 12 residues. CDR1 and CDR2 from the germline V gene are SGDLS and YYNGEE. DNA of the CDR3: TGTGCCAGCAGCGTAGTGGGAGGCGGCTACACCTTC. Its translation is CASSVVGGGYTF.

J is TRBJ1-2 and V is TRBV7-9, with D perhaps TRBD1 (5 bases). Trimming removed 4 bases at V and 8 bases at J, with 17 bases between. This CDR3 region has 14 residues. The V gene's germline CDR1 is SEHNR and CDR2 FQNEAQ (reference sequence). CDR3 region: CASSSSGGSEGYTF. CDR3 sequence (DNA): TGTGCCAGCAGCTCCTCCGGGGGGAGTGAGGGCTACACCTTC.

This clone appeared a few times. The CDR3 DNA reads as TGTGCCAGCAGAAGGACAGGGAGGAATCAGCCCCAGCATTTT. Protein product: CASRRTGRNQPQHF. The rearrangement joins TRBV6-5 to TRBJ1-5; 8 positions agree with TRBD1. J gave up 4 bases and V 6 bases, and 5 bases lay outside the gene matches. Germline V gene sequence: CDR1 MNHEY, CDR2 SVGAGI. The CDR3 runs 14 residues.

This clone was counted once. This sequence joins TRBV9 and TRBJ2-1; 8 positions match TRBD2. Germline V gene lookup returns CDR1 SGDLS and CDR2 YYNGEE. This CDR3 region has 14 residues. J gave up 6 bases and V 4 bases, and 6 bases lay outside the gene matches. CDR3 sequence: CASSRGGPSNEQFF. As DNA, the CDR3 is TGTGCCAGCAGCCGGGGGGGCCCGTCCAATGAGCAGTTCTTC.

J is TRBJ2-7 and V is TRBV2; 9 bases line up with TRBD1. The CDR3 covers 14 residues. V gave up 7 bases and J gave up 5 bases; unmatched junction bases: 9. CDR1 and CDR2 (germline): SNHLY, FYNNEI. Here the CDR3 reads CASTPGTGTNEQYF. DNA of the CDR3: TGTGCCAGCACTCCCGGGACAGGGACAAACGAGCAGTACTTC.

The chain combines TRBV2 with TRBJ1-2; the D gene is possibly TRBD1 (6 bases). The CDR3 length is 15 residues. Germline V CDR1 and CDR2: SNHLY, FYNNEI. Trimming stripped 5 bases from V and 4 bases from J, with 17 bases between. The CDR3: CASSSRQASFYGYTF. Here the CDR3 DNA reads TGTGCCAGCAGTTCGCGACAGGCGTCTTTCTATGGCTACACCTTC.

The J gene is TRBJ2-3, the V gene TRBV7-2, with a tentative D call TRBD2 (5 bases). CDR1 and CDR2 (germline): SGHTA, FQGNSA. The CDR3 runs to 13 residues. V dropped 1 base and J dropped 4 bases, with 6 bases sitting between them. This CDR3 is CASSLGTPDTQYF. DNA for the CDR3: TGTGCCAGCAGCTTAGGGACTCCAGATACGCAGTATTTT.